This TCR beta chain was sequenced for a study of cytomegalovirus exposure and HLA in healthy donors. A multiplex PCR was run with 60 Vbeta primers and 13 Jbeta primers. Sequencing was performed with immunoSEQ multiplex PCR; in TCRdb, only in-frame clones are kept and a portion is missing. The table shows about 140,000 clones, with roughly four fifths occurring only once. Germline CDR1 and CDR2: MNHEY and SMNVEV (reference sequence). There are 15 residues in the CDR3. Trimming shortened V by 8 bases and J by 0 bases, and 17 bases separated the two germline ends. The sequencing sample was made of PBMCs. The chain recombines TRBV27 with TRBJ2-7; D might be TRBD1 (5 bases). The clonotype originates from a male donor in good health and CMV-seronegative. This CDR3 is CASRSRWGASYEQYF. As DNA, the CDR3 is TGTGCCAGCCGCAGCCGATGGGGCGCCTCCTACGAGCAGTACTTC.